What follows are 23 T cell receptor beta chains derived from one specimen sequenced in a study of T cell responses to AZD1222 COVID-19 vaccine (dated by TCRdb to about 2021). This sample's time point label indicates: baseline before first vaccination. Library preparation used the immunoSEQ multiplex PCR assay. Drawn from immuneACCESS, this table holds only the in-frame rearrangements with V and J called that TCRdb kept. Clones are partly lost; checked studies trace under half to an unresolved V gene and leave the rest unexplained. The sample yields just under 95,000 clones; around nine tenths were counted once. The ten largest make up less than 15% of the sample. The sequencing here drew on peripheral blood, taken on day 0 of AZD1222 vaccination. The receptors come from an adult in good health.

The V and J genes are TRBV5-4 and TRBJ1-1; D is undetermined. Germline loops: CDR1 SGHNT, CDR2 YYREEE (reference sequence). Between the trimmed V and J ends, which lost 1 base and 3 bases, there was a span of 10 bases. This CDR3 spans 14 amino acids. The CDR3 protein is CASSLMGYDTEAFF. CDR3 DNA: TGTGCCAGCAGCTTGATGGGGTATGACACTGAAGCTTTCTTT.

This rearrangement joins TRBV6-1 to TRBJ2-5; D gene unclear. V was trimmed by 1 base and J by 5 bases, leaving 14 bases between them. The length of the CDR3 is 15 residues. Germline CDR1 is MNHNS and CDR2 is SASEGT. In DNA, the CDR3 is TGTGCCAGCAGTGAAGATGCTCAGCGTTGGGAGACCCAGTACTTC. Translated: CASSEDAQRWETQYF.

The chain has TRBV5-1 and TRBJ2-3; 13 nucleotides line up with TRBD2. J was trimmed by 2 bases and V by 3 bases; bases with no gene match: 3. The CDR3 has 16 amino acids. Looked up from germline, CDR1 is SGHRS and CDR2 is YFSETQ. Here the CDR3 reads CASSSGLAGFTDTQYF. The CDR3 coding sequence is TGCGCCAGCAGCTCGGGACTAGCGGGGTTCACAGATACGCAGTATTTT.

The chain has TRBV5-1 and TRBJ2-5, with D unresolved. V lost 1 base and J lost 4, with 11 bases in between. Germline CDR1 SGHRS, CDR2 YFSETQ. The CDR3 consists of 14 residues. The CDR3 is CASSLRSLRETQYF. As DNA, the CDR3 is TGCGCCAGCAGCTTGCGGTCATTAAGAGAGACCCAGTACTTC.

The table lists this clone with a few counts. The chain couples TRBV21-1 to TRBJ1-4; the table's D call, TRBD1, has no DNA check behind it. TRBV21-1 is recorded as a pseudogene. This CDR3 spans 17 amino acids. For the CDR3, the DNA is TGTGCCAGCAGCAAAGAAGAGAGGGACAGCACTAATGAAAAACTGTTTTTT. Translated: CASSKEERDSTNEKLFF.

The rearrangement uses TRBV29-1 and TRBJ1-2, with 7 bases fitting TRBD1. Germline V gives CDR1 SQVTM, CDR2 ANQGSEA. The CDR3 consists of 13 residues. J lost 2 bases, V lost 5 bases, and 5 bases had no gene match. The CDR3 spells CSVTPGGNYGYTF. The DNA for the CDR3 is TGCAGCGTTACTCCAGGGGGGAACTATGGCTACACCTTC.

The chain couples TRBV7-2 to TRBJ1-2, with a tentative D call TRBD1 (5 bases). This CDR3 is built from 13 residues. From germline, CDR1 is SGHTA and CDR2 FQGNSA. Trimming pared 5 bases from V and 4 bases from J, leaving 11 bases between. In nucleotides, the CDR3 is TGTGCCAGCAGCCGGGGCGCCGTCTATGGCTACACCTTC. Translating it yields CASSRGAVYGYTF.

V gene TRBV6-6 combines with J gene TRBJ2-7, with TRBD1 identical over 9 bases. Germline CDR1 is MNHNY and CDR2 is SVGAGI (reference sequence). The CDR3 runs 17 residues. The J segment lost 4 bases and the V segment lost 5 bases, leaving 15 bases of the junction unmatched. CDR3 in DNA: TGTGCCAGCAGTCCCGGGACAGGGTATTACTTGTCGTACGAGCAGTACTTC. As protein: CASSPGTGYYLSYEQYF.

This sequence joins TRBV4-1 and TRBJ2-5; 10 positions agree with TRBD2. In germline, CDR1 is MGHRA, CDR2 YSYEKL. The CDR3 extends over 15 amino acids. The V and J ends lost 2 bases and 6 bases, in that order; junction bases with no gene match: 6. Written as DNA, the CDR3 is TGCGCCAGCAGCCAAAGTAGCGGGGGGCCGAAGACCCAGTACTTC. It is translated as CASSQSSGGPKTQYF.

This rearrangement joins TRBV6-5 to TRBJ1-1; D may be TRBD1 (6 bases). CDR1 and CDR2 (germline): MNHEY, SVGAGI. V was shortened by 6 bases and J by 5 bases, with 13 bases between the two germline ends. CDR3 length equals 13 residues. The DNA for the CDR3 is TGTGCCAGCAGCCACCAGGGGCGAACTGAAGCTTTCTTT. Residues: CASSHQGRTEAFF.

V and J are TRBV2 and TRBJ1-5; D remains ambiguous. V was cut by 7 bases and J by 0 bases, with 10 bases left in between. The CDR3 is made up of 14 amino acids. Germline CDR1 reads SNHLY; CDR2 reads FYNNEI. CDR3 residues: CASNTAYSNQPQHF. In nucleotides, the CDR3 is TGTGCCAGCAACACGGCTTATAGCAATCAGCCCCAGCATTTT.

The chain has TRBV28 and TRBJ2-3; TRBD2 matches 7 bases. Germline V gives CDR1 MDHEN, CDR2 SYDVKM. The CDR3 sequence is 16 residues long. V was clipped by 2 bases and J by 0 bases; unmatched bases: 5. This CDR3 reads CASSLRGSGSTDTQYF. In nucleotides, the CDR3 is TGTGCCAGCAGTTTAAGGGGTAGCGGGAGCACAGATACGCAGTATTTT. The full variable domain, rest sourced from reference TRBV28 and TRBJ2-3, is DVKVTQSSRYLVKRTGEKVFLECVQDMDHENMFWYRQDPGLGLRLIYFSYDVKMKEKGDIPEGYSVSREKKERFSLILESASTNQTSMYLCASSLRGSGSTDTQYFGPGTRLTVL.

The genes are TRBV3-1 (or the pseudogene TRBV3-2) and TRBJ1-2; 8 positions match TRBD1. V shed 4 bases, J shed 4 bases, and the junction held 17 bases outside the gene matches. The CDR3 covers 18 residues. The germline CDR1 and CDR2 sequences are LGHDT and YNNKEL (reference sequence). The CDR3 bases are TGTGCCAGCAGCCTAATAACCGGAGGACAGGGTAGGAGCTATGGCTACACCTTC. Translated: CASSLITGGQGRSYGYTF.

The chain carries TRBV30 and TRBJ1-6; a weak D match, TRBD1 (6 bases). V lost 2 bases and J 5 bases, leaving 10 bases between the germline ends. This CDR3 has 14 residues. The germline CDR1 and CDR2 sequences are GTSNPN and SVGIG (reference sequence). CDR3 region: CAWSIQGNNSPLHF. The CDR3 DNA reads as TGTGCCTGGAGTATACAGGGTAATAATTCACCCCTCCACTTT.

This sequence joins TRBV11-2 and TRBJ2-3; TRBD2 matches 10 bases. The germline CDR1 and CDR2 sequences are SGHAT and FQNNGV. The ends lost 4 bases at V and 4 bases at J; junction bases unmatched: 14. The CDR3 spans 18 residues. Written as DNA, the CDR3 is TGTGCCAGCAGCTGGACCTCCTTAGCGGGGGGCCGTGCAGATACGCAGTATTTT. It yields the protein CASSWTSLAGGRADTQYF.

This chain joins TRBV12-3 or TRBV12-4 and TRBJ1-6; D gene ambiguous. The CDR3 sequence is 12 residues long. Trimming stripped 2 bases from V and 6 bases from J, with 2 bases between. This CDR3 reads CASSLSNSPLHF. In nucleotides, the CDR3 is TGTGCCAGCAGTTTAAGTAATTCACCCCTCCACTTT.

The rearrangement uses TRBV7-2 and TRBJ1-2; 8 nucleotides line up with TRBD1. The CDR3 runs 15 residues. V trimming: 3 bases; J trimming: 4 bases; junction bases outside the gene matches: 7. Germline values: CDR1 SGHTA, CDR2 FQGNSA. The CDR3 loop reads CASSLDNRGSYGYTF. The CDR3 DNA reads TGTGCCAGCAGCTTGGATAACAGGGGGAGCTATGGCTACACCTTC.

This clone was recorded only once. The chain is built from TRBV21-1 and TRBJ2-1; the tabulated D call, TRBD2, remains unverified against the DNA. TRBV21-1 constitutes a pseudogene. This CDR3 comprises 15 residues. The DNA for the CDR3 is TGTGCCAGCAGCAAAGTGGGGGGGCCGAACAATGAGCAGTTCTTC. This translates into CASSKVGGPNNEQFF.

J is TRBJ1-1 and V is TRBV29-1; no reliable D call. CDR1 is SQVTM and CDR2 is ANQGSEA in the germline V gene. The CDR3 runs to 14 residues. The ends were cut back, 6 bases at V and 0 bases at J, with 14 bases in the middle. CDR3 nucleotides: TGCAGCGTCCCGGCAGAAAGAATGAACACTGAAGCTTTCTTT. It encodes CSVPAERMNTEAFF.

The rearrangement uses TRBV19 and TRBJ1-5, with 10 bases identical to TRBD1. The CDR3 sequence is 14 residues long. Germline loops: CDR1 LNHDA, CDR2 SQIVND (reference sequence). After removal of 5 bases from V and 6 bases from J, the junction contained 4 bases not matched to a gene. The CDR3 loop reads CASSAGQGSQPQHF. CDR3 bases: TGTGCCAGTAGTGCGGGACAGGGGAGTCAGCCCCAGCATTTT. Combining the CDR3 with reference TRBV19 and TRBJ1-5 gives the whole variable domain DGGITQSPKYLFRKEGQNVTLSCEQNLNHDAMYWYRQDPGQGLRLIYYSQIVNDFQKGDIAEGYSVSREKKESFPLTVTSAQKNPTAFYLCASSAGQGSQPQHFGDGTRLSIL.

The chain combines TRBV6-1 with TRBJ1-1; D possibly corresponds to TRBD1 (5 bases). V was clipped by 1 base and J by 5 bases, with 11 bases between them. CDR3 length equals 14 residues. The germline CDR1 and CDR2 sequences are MNHNS and SASEGT. The CDR3 DNA reads TGTGCCAGCAGTGAAGATCGGTGGGGGACTGAAGCTTTCTTT. It yields the protein CASSEDRWGTEAFF.

The rearrangement uses TRBV7-6 and TRBJ2-3; tentatively, D is TRBD2 (6 bases). The CDR3 extends over 14 amino acids. CDR1 SGHVS and CDR2 FNYEAQ come from the germline V gene. With 1 base removed from V and 2 bases from J, the gap between germline ends came to 7 bases. In DNA form, the CDR3 reads TGTGCCAGCAGCTTAGGGGGGGACACAGATACGCAGTATTTT. Amino acid sequence: CASSLGGDTDTQYF.

In its sample, this clone was seen once. The chain uses TRBV15 and TRBJ1-3; 8 nucleotides agree with TRBD1. The CDR3 covers 16 residues. CDR1 is LNHNV, CDR2 YYDKDF, per germline (reference sequence). J gave up 1 base and V 5 bases, and 7 bases lay outside the gene matches. The CDR3 DNA reads TGTGCCACCAGCCCCCGGGGGGACAGGTCTGGAAACACCATATATTTT. Its protein is CATSPRGDRSGNTIYF. Combining the CDR3 with reference TRBV15 and TRBJ1-3 gives the whole variable domain DAMVIQNPRYQVTQFGKPVTLSCSQTLNHNVMYWYQQKSSQAPKLLFHYYDKDFNNEADTPDNFQSRRPNTSFCFLDIRSPGLGDTAMYLCATSPRGDRSGNTIYFGEGSWLTVV.